Each of the 24 T cell receptor beta chains below was sequenced from the same sample in a study of blood T cell repertoires in COVID-19 (dated by TCRdb to the early 2020s). Preparation of the library involved the immunoSEQ multiplex PCR assay. The table was pulled from immuneACCESS by TCRdb, which kept in-frame rearrangements only. Such tables lose some clones; where checked, under half of the loss comes from unresolved V genes, and the rest has no known cause. The sample table records fewer than 250,000 clones; 84% of these occur just once. About 4% of the sample comes from the top ten. The specimen sequenced was peripheral blood. Receptors originate from a man between 45 and 60 years old with acute or convalescent COVID-19.

This clone came up a few times. The rearrangement links TRBV5-4 to TRBJ1-1, with TRBD1 matching over 12 bases. The CDR3 loop spans 17 amino acids. The V and J ends lost 3 bases and 1 base, in that order; junction bases with no gene match: 7. Looked up from germline, CDR1 is SGHNT and CDR2 is YYREEE (reference sequence). The CDR3 sequence: CASSSGTGGLRNTEAFF. CDR3 DNA sequence: TGTGCCAGCAGCTCCGGGACAGGGGGCCTCCGGAACACTGAAGCTTTCTTT. The complete variable domain, with remaining parts taken from reference TRBV5-4 and TRBJ1-1, reads ETGVTQSPTHLIKTRGQQVTLRCSSQSGHNTVSWYQQALGQGPQFIFQYYREEENGRGNFPPRFSGLQFPNYSSELNVNALELDDSALYLCASSSGTGGLRNTEAFFGQGTRLTVV.

The chain has TRBV7-8 and TRBJ1-1; unclear D gene. CDR1 is SGHVS, CDR2 FQNEAQ, per germline. V was pared by 5 bases and J by 0 bases, with 22 bases between. The CDR3 consists of 18 residues. CDR3 coding DNA: TGTGCCAGCAGCCCACTGACTCCCGAAAGGCTTATGAACACTGAAGCTTTCTTT. The encoded protein is CASSPLTPERLMNTEAFF. The whole variable domain, remainder taken from reference TRBV7-8 and TRBJ1-1, is GAGVSQSPRYKVAKRGQDVALRCDPISGHVSLFWYQQALGQGPEFLTYFQNEAQLDKSGLPSDRFFAERPEGSVSTLKIQRTQQEDSAVYLCASSPLTPERLMNTEAFFGQGTRLTVV.

The chain couples TRBV6-1 to TRBJ2-7; the match to TRBD2 covers 13 bases. The trim removed 2 bases at V and 3 bases at J, leaving 7 bases unmatched. This CDR3 spans 17 amino acids. The germline gives CDR1 MNHNS, CDR2 SASEGT. The CDR3 region is CASSEPRLAGGNYEQYF. CDR3 bases: TGTGCCAGCAGTGAACCGAGACTAGCGGGGGGTAACTACGAGCAGTACTTC.

The chain employs TRBV5-1 and TRBJ2-7; the D gene is possibly TRBD1 (5 bases). The CDR3 runs 14 residues. Looked up from germline, CDR1 is SGHRS and CDR2 is YFSETQ. V dropped 2 bases and J dropped 7 bases, with 16 bases sitting between them. CDR3 DNA: TGCGCCAGCAGCTTAGGGGCGCAATCGTGGGAGCAGTACTTC. Translation gives CASSLGAQSWEQYF.

J is TRBJ1-4 and V is TRBV4-1; D is possibly TRBD1 (5 bases). Germline V gene data show CDR1 as MGHRA and CDR2 as YSYEKL. The CDR3 runs 16 residues. Trimming took off 2 bases at V and 7 bases at J, with 17 bases between the two ends. For the CDR3, the DNA is TGCGCCAGCAGCCAACGCACGCCAGGGACTGGTGAAAAACTGTTTTTT. It specifies CASSQRTPGTGEKLFF.

The genes are TRBV18 and TRBJ1-1; tentatively, D is TRBD1 (6 bases). The ends were cut back, 4 bases at V and 1 base at J, with 16 bases in the middle. The CDR3 spans 16 residues. The germline V gene encodes CDR1 KGHSH and CDR2 LQKENI. CDR3: CASSLITGSGNTEAFF. CDR3 DNA: TGTGCCAGCTCACTTATAACAGGGAGTGGGAACACTGAAGCTTTCTTT.

V usage is TRBV5-1 and J usage is TRBJ2-2; 9 nucleotides align to TRBD1. This CDR3 has 14 amino acids. Germline-derived CDR1 and CDR2 are SGHRS and YFSETQ. The V and J ends lost 5 bases and 1 base, in that order; junction bases with no gene match: 0. The CDR3 region is CASRDRGNTGELFF. CDR3 in DNA: TGCGCCAGCAGGGACAGGGGGAACACCGGGGAGCTGTTTTTT.

V is TRBV28 and J is TRBJ1-2; D ambiguous. Germline assignment: CDR1 MDHEN and CDR2 SYDVKM. The length of the CDR3 is 14 residues. V lost 8 bases to trimming and J lost 5 bases, with 18 bases between them. CDR3 region: CASFPRGSSYGYTF. In DNA form, the CDR3 reads TGTGCCAGCTTCCCTCGGGGTTCGAGTTATGGCTACACCTTC.

This clone was observed a few times. The chain carries TRBV19 and TRBJ2-7; 7 nucleotides align to TRBD1. The CDR3 consists of 13 residues. V shed 0 bases, J shed 5 bases, and the junction held 1 base outside the gene matches. From germline, CDR1 is LNHDA and CDR2 SQIVND (reference sequence). DNA of the CDR3: TGTGCCAGTAGTATAGAGACAGGGAACGAGCAGTACTTC. Residues: CASSIETGNEQYF.

This chain links TRBV7-3 with TRBJ2-3, with 8 bases lining up with TRBD2. This CDR3 is 14 amino acids long. V gave up 2 bases and J gave up 6 bases; unmatched junction bases: 4. Germline CDR1 is SGHTA and CDR2 is FQGTGA. CDR3 bases: TGTGCCAGCAGCTTAGCGGGGGGACTTGATACGCAGTATTTT. It codes for CASSLAGGLDTQYF.

The rearrangement links TRBV7-9 to TRBJ1-1, with TRBD1 identical over 7 bases. The CDR3 length is 14 residues. Germline CDR1 is SEHNR and CDR2 is FQNEAQ (reference sequence). The ends lost 4 bases at V and 1 base at J; junction bases unmatched: 3. CDR3 amino acids: CASSSTGTNTEAFF. The CDR3 DNA reads as TGTGCCAGCAGCTCGACAGGGACGAACACTGAAGCTTTCTTT.

V gene TRBV19 combines with J gene TRBJ1-5; 8 bases agree with TRBD1. V dropped 3 bases and J dropped 5; count of bases not matched to a gene: 3. The CDR3 has 14 residues. CDR1 and CDR2 (germline): LNHDA, SQIVND (reference sequence). In DNA form, the CDR3 reads TGTGCCAGTAGTATCGGACAGGGTCATCAGCCCCAGCATTTT. Its translation is CASSIGQGHQPQHF.

The genes are TRBV6-5 and TRBJ2-2; D gene unclear. V was clipped by 8 bases and J by 9 bases, with 13 bases between them. Looked up from germline, CDR1 is MNHEY and CDR2 is SVGAGI. The CDR3 sequence is 12 residues long. The CDR3 DNA is TGTGCCAGCGGTCCCTCAGGCCGGGAGCTGTTTTTT. Protein sequence: CASGPSGRELFF.

The chain employs TRBV6-5 and TRBJ1-5; TRBD1 matches 7 bases. Per germline, CDR1 MNHEY and CDR2 SVGAGI. CDR3 size: 14 residues. V lost 6 bases and J lost 2; bases outside the gene matches: 4. The CDR3 sequence is CASRATGGNQPQHF. For the CDR3, the DNA is TGTGCCAGCAGGGCTACAGGGGGCAATCAGCCCCAGCATTTT.

The V and J genes are TRBV19 and TRBJ1-5, with a tentative D call TRBD1 (6 bases). The CDR3 totals 14 residues. V was pared by 7 bases and J by 6 bases, with 16 bases between. Germline V lookup: CDR1 LNHDA, CDR2 SQIVND (reference sequence). The CDR3 DNA sequence: TGTGCCAGTAATCGTGGTGAGGGGGTTCAGCCCCAGCATTTT. This codes for CASNRGEGVQPQHF.

The genes are TRBV5-5 and TRBJ1-5; 7 nucleotides agree with TRBD1. From germline, CDR1 is SGHKS and CDR2 YYEKEE (reference sequence). Trimming at V came to 4 bases and at J to 0 bases, leaving 4 bases not matched to a gene. CDR3 size: 15 residues. The DNA for the CDR3 is TGTGCCAGCAGCCGGACAGGAGATAGCAATCAGCCCCAGCATTTT. Its protein is CASSRTGDSNQPQHF. The entire variable domain, with the rest obtained from reference TRBV5-5 and TRBJ1-5, is as follows: DAGVTQSPTHLIKTRGQQVTLRCSPISGHKSVSWYQQVLGQGPQFIFQYYEKEERGRGNFPDRFSARQFPNYSSELNVNALLLGDSALYLCASSRTGDSNQPQHFGDGTRLSIL.

This clone was picked up one time. J is TRBJ1-5 and V is TRBV10-2; 8 bases are shared with TRBD1. Germline V gene sequence: CDR1 WSHSY, CDR2 SAAADI. Trimming took 6 bases from V and 1 from J; bases not matched to a gene: 8. The CDR3 is 16 residues long. The CDR3 coding sequence is TGCGCCAGCAGGGCCGGGACAGGCGGGAGCAATCAGCCCCAGCATTTT. Translating it yields CASRAGTGGSNQPQHF.

Of note for this clone: Additional DNA sequences in this sample encode the identical CDR3. The chain has TRBV5-1 and TRBJ1-5; D unclear. V lost 0 bases and J lost 7, with 11 bases in between. The germline V gene encodes CDR1 SGHRS and CDR2 YFSETQ. This CDR3 contains 14 residues. DNA for the CDR3: TGCGCCAGCAGCTTGGCCGAGGGTGGACAGCCCCAGCATTTT. It is translated as CASSLAEGGQPQHF.

The genes are TRBV20-1 and TRBJ2-1; no clear D. The V gene's germline CDR1 is DFQATT and CDR2 SNEGSKA (reference sequence). The ends were cut back, 5 bases at V and 7 bases at J, with 3 bases in the middle. The CDR3 runs 9 residues. CDR3 nucleotides: TGCAGTGCTTCTAATGAGCAGTTCTTC. Amino acids: CSASNEQFF.

The rearrangement links TRBV5-4 to TRBJ1-3; D may be TRBD1 (6 bases). Trimming removed 4 bases from V and 2 bases from J, with 13 bases in between. Looked up from germline, CDR1 is SGHNT and CDR2 is YYREEE (reference sequence). CDR3 length: 15 amino acids. CDR3 protein: CASSQSGTPGNTIYF. As DNA, the CDR3 is TGTGCCAGCAGCCAGTCGGGGACACCTGGAAACACCATATATTTT.

The V gene is TRBV19, the J gene TRBJ2-1; D unclear. V lost 7 bases to trimming and J lost 0 bases, with 16 bases between them. The germline gives CDR1 LNHDA, CDR2 SQIVND (reference sequence). CDR3 length: 16 amino acids. The DNA of the CDR3 is TGTGCCAGTACCTCTGCCCGGGTGAGCTCCTACAATGAGCAGTTCTTC. Translation: CASTSARVSSYNEQFF.

V is TRBV27 and J is TRBJ2-7; a possible D gene is TRBD2 (7 bases). The V end lost 6 bases, the J end lost 6 bases, and 24 bases lay between the germline ends. The CDR3 length is 16 residues. CDR1 and CDR2 (germline): MNHEY, SMNVEV (reference sequence). CDR3: CASRPGAGAGSAEQYF. The CDR3, as DNA: TGTGCCAGCAGACCTGGCGCGGGGGCAGGGTCGGCCGAGCAGTACTTC.

The V call is TRBV6-5, the J call TRBJ2-2; a possible D gene is TRBD1 (6 bases). Germline lookup yields CDR1 MNHEY and CDR2 SVGAGI. The CDR3 is 14 amino acids. Trimming cost V 5 bases and J 3 bases, with 10 bases left between them. The CDR3 nucleotides are TGTGCCAGCAGTAACGACAGGTACACCGGGGAGCTGTTTTTT. Translating gives CASSNDRYTGELFF.

The genes are TRBV19 and TRBJ1-5; D gene ambiguous. Germline lookup yields CDR1 LNHDA and CDR2 SQIVND (reference sequence). Trimming removed 1 base at V and 0 bases at J, with 16 bases between. The CDR3 consists of 18 residues. CDR3 sequence: CASSIVKSGYRSNQPQHF. CDR3 nucleotides: TGTGCCAGTAGTATAGTGAAAAGCGGCTACCGTAGCAATCAGCCCCAGCATTTT.